These T cell receptor beta chains were read from a single sample in a study of blood T cell repertoires in COVID-19. The repertoire was sequenced with immunoSEQ multiplex PCR; TCRdb's copy has only in-frame clones and lacks some. Of roughly 400,000 clones listed, around nine tenths were seen once; the top ten hold 1.4% to 1.5%. Input material: PBMCs or T cells enriched from blood (not recorded which). The receptor source for this set is a woman aged 18 to 35 who had been exposed to COVID-19. Both conserved end residues are part of each CDR3. A D gene is named only where the DNA matches it firmly. The size entry is marked missing in some rows and otherwise reads once, few, many or a size class.

j_call clone_size d_call v_call cdr3_nt cdr3_aa
TRBJ2-7 . TRBD2 TRBV6-5 TGTGCCAGCAGTTACCGGCGGGGGGGGGCGGTCGAGCAGTACTTC CASSYRRGGAVEQYF
TRBJ2-7 . TRBD1 TRBV27 TGTGCCAGCACCGGAGGGACAGGGATTTTCGGCGAGCAGTACTTC CASTGGTGIFGEQYF
TRBJ2-1 . TRBD2 TRBV9 TGTGCCAGCAGCCCCGGGGGGGCGGGATCCTACAATGAGCAGTTCTTC CASSPGGAGSYNEQFF
TRBJ1-2 . TRBD1 TRBV10-3 TGTGCCATCATGGGACAGGGAGATGGCTACACCTTC CAIMGQGDGYTF
TRBJ2-5 . TRBD1 TRBV27 TGTGCCAGCAGCAAGACAGGGGTCGTATACGATAGCGTTCACGCGGAGACCCAGTACTTC CASSKTGVVYDSVHAETQYF
TRBJ2-1 . . TRBV5-4 TGTGCCAGCAGCCCAGGGGTCGATGAGCAGTTCTTC CASSPGVDEQFF
TRBJ1-1 . . TRBV12-3/TRBV12-4 TGTGCCAGCACCCAGAGGGTCGCTGAAGCTTTCTTT CASTQRVAEAFF
TRBJ2-7 . . TRBV6-5 TGTGCCATCTATAACCAGGGGTCCCACGAGCAGTACTTC CAIYNQGSHEQYF
TRBJ1-3 . . TRBV30 TGTGCCTGGAGGGGGCAGAACTCTGGAAACACCATATATTTT CAWRGQNSGNTIYF
TRBJ2-1 . TRBD1 TRBV10-2 TGCGCCAGCAGAGGCGACAGGGGACCGCAGTTCTTC CASRGDRGPQFF
TRBJ1-1 . . TRBV19 TGTGCCAGTAGTATTTCGGTTGGGAACACTGAAGCTTTCTTT CASSISVGNTEAFF
TRBJ2-1 . TRBD2 TRBV4-1 TGCGCCAGCAGCCAAGAGGGGGGAACTAGCGGACTCTACAATGAGCAGTTCTTC CASSQEGGTSGLYNEQFF
TRBJ2-7 . . TRBV5-5 TGTGCCAGCAGCTTGGAGGTCAGGGCATACGAGCAGTACTTC CASSLEVRAYEQYF
TRBJ2-2 . TRBD1 TRBV9 TGTGCCAGCAGCCCGATAACAGGGGCCGGGGAGCTGTTTTTT CASSPITGAGELFF
TRBJ2-7 . TRBD2 TRBV7-2 TGTGCCAGCAGCTTAGTACGAGCGGGGTACTACGAGCAGTACTTC CASSLVRAGYYEQYF
TRBJ2-2 . TRBD2 TRBV4-2 TGTGCCAGCAGCCAAGGGGATAGCGGGGGAACCGGGGAGCTGTTTTTT CASSQGDSGGTGELFF
TRBJ2-7 . . TRBV5-1 TGCGCCAGCAGCTTGGTTGAGAGTTACGAGCAGTACTTC CASSLVESYEQYF
TRBJ1-3 . . TRBV5-1 TGCGCCAGCAGCTTGAGTGAGGCACACTCTGGAAACACCATATATTTT CASSLSEAHSGNTIYF
TRBJ1-5 . . TRBV28 TGTGCCAGCAGTTTACTCGGGGATTACGTTAATCAGCCCCAGCATTTT CASSLLGDYVNQPQHF
TRBJ1-2 . TRBD1 TRBV9 TGTGCCAGCAGCCCACGGACAGGAGCAACCTCTAACTATGGCTACACCTTC CASSPRTGATSNYGYTF
TRBJ2-7 . . TRBV6-4 TGTGCCAGCAGTGAAAGTATCAGCTCCTACGAGCAGTACTTC CASSESISSYEQYF
TRBJ1-2 once . TRBV4-3 TGCGCCAGCAGCCAGGCTCCGTCCGATAACTATGGCTACACCTTC CASSQAPSDNYGYTF
TRBJ2-1 . TRBD2 TRBV11-3 TGTGCCAGCAGCTTGGGAGTGGGACTAGCGGCTTACAATGAGCAGTTCTTC CASSLGVGLAAYNEQFF
TRBJ2-7 . TRBD1 TRBV27 TGTGCCAGCAGTTTATTGGGGTTAGGGACAGGCTACGAGCAGTACTTC CASSLLGLGTGYEQYF
TRBJ2-7 . TRBD1 TRBV7-8 TGTGCCAGCAGCTTGGACAGGGGGAACCCTGAGCAGTACTTC CASSLDRGNPEQYF
TRBJ1-1 . . TRBV3-1/TRBV3-2 TGTGCCAGCAGCCAAACGCCAGGACAGCCGAACACTGAAGCTTTCTTT CASSQTPGQPNTEAFF
TRBJ2-6 . . TRBV19 TGTGCCAGTAGCACGACAGGTCTCTCTGGGGCCAACGTCCTGACTTTC CASSTTGLSGANVLTF
TRBJ2-6 . . TRBV28 TGTGCCAGCAGTTCCCCTGGACACGTTGCTGGGGCCAACGTCCTGACTTTC CASSSPGHVAGANVLTF
TRBJ2-3 . TRBD1 TRBV29-1 TGCAGCGTATCAGTCGGACAGGATAGCACAGATACGCAGTATTTT CSVSVGQDSTDTQYF
TRBJ2-1 . TRBD1 TRBV10-3 TGTGCCACGACATCCGGGACAGGGCCCTACAATGAGCAGTTCTTC CATTSGTGPYNEQFF
TRBJ2-7 once . TRBV19 TGTGCCAGTAGTATCGTCGGCGGAGCCTACGAGCAGTACTTC CASSIVGGAYEQYF
TRBJ2-6 . TRBD1 TRBV29-1 TGCAGCGGTCGGTGGGACAGGTTATCTGGGGCCAACGTCCTGACTTTC CSGRWDRLSGANVLTF